The entry below gives a single T cell receptor (beta chain) sequence along with its context. Its antigen is unknown. The data belong to a study of cytomegalovirus exposure and HLA in healthy donors. The primer mix had 60 Vbeta and 13 Jbeta primers. Assay: immunoSEQ multiplex PCR; the TCRdb copy retains only in-frame clones and omits some. This sample has approximately 170,000 clones, with 82% found just once. General observations from the study: Differences between HLA loci emerged in a later analysis of TCR association rates, with DRB1 most and HLA-C fewest. TCR beta sequences reportedly predicted the HLA-A and HLA-B alleles of most subjects accurately. Listed as cytomegalovirus-associated were 150 or so TCR beta chains.

The CDR3 has 16 residues. Germline trimming cut 3 bases from V and 0 bases from J; bases unmatched to any gene: 1. Per the germline V gene, CDR1 is SGHDN and CDR2 is FVKESK. V gene TRBV14 combines with J gene TRBJ2-6; 8 positions match TRBD1. Specimen: PBMCs. The sequence came from a male donor in good health and CMV-seronegative. As DNA, the CDR3 is TGTGCCAGCAGCCATGGACAGGGCTCTGGGGCCAACGTCCTGACTTTC. Its protein is CASSHGQGSGANVLTF.